One and the same sample provided the 28 T cell receptor beta chains below, sequenced in a study of molecular identifiers for immune sequencing clone quantification. TCRdb used MiXCR to reprocess the PCR reads, holding one entry per CDR3 protein. The table includes around 480,000 distinct CDR3 sequences, around 23% detected once. The sequencing input was naive CD8+ T cells from blood, with Jurkat cell RNA spiked in. Indicated subset: FACS-sorted CD8+CD4-CCR7+CD45RA+ naive T cells. All receptors come from a human donor in good health. Some libraries in this study had Jurkat cell RNA spiked in.

The chain is built from TRBV27 and TRBJ1-4, with a tentative D call TRBD1 (5 bases). CDR1 MNHEY and CDR2 SMNVEV come from the germline V gene (reference sequence). The length of the CDR3 is 16 residues. V lost 0 bases and J 4 bases, leaving 12 bases between the germline ends. The DNA for the CDR3 is TGTGCCAGCAGTTTATCCCCGTGGGGGAATAATGAAAAACTGTTTTTT. The encoded protein is CASSLSPWGNNEKLFF.

V is TRBV20-1 and J is TRBJ1-2, with D tentatively TRBD1 (5 bases). Trimming pared 3 bases from V and 0 bases from J, leaving 11 bases between. The V gene's germline CDR1 is DFQATT and CDR2 SNEGSKA (reference sequence). CDR3 size: 14 residues. The CDR3 protein is CSASPLGANYGYTF. CDR3 DNA: TGCAGTGCTAGTCCCCTGGGGGCTAACTATGGCTACACCTTC.

V usage is TRBV20-1 and J usage is TRBJ2-2, with 10 bases lining up with TRBD1. The CDR3 totals 17 residues. CDR1 is DFQATT and CDR2 is SNEGSKA in the germline V gene (reference sequence). The V segment lost 0 bases and the J segment 4 bases; nucleotides outside the gene matches: 8. The CDR3 sequence is CSARDRGQGSFTGELFF. In nucleotides, the CDR3 is TGCAGTGCTAGAGACCGGGGACAGGGGTCATTCACCGGGGAGCTGTTTTTT.

The chain has TRBV12-3 or TRBV12-4 and TRBJ2-5, with D possibly TRBD2 on 5 matching bases. V was pared by 2 bases and J by 5 bases, with 15 bases between. The CDR3 totals 15 residues. CDR3 bases: TGTGCCAGCAGTTTAATGGAGCGGCGCCGGGAGACCCAGTACTTC. It encodes CASSLMERRRETQYF.

This clonotype showed up just a few times. The junction departs from germline at one end; a sequencing error may be responsible. The V call is TRBV4-3, the J call TRBJ1-3; possible D gene TRBD1, 5 bases. The germline V gene has CDR1 LGHNA and CDR2 YSLEER. The CDR3 loop spans 16 amino acids. The CDR3 sequence is CASSLARDGSGSTVYF. The CDR3 nucleotides are TGCGCCAGCAGTCTAGCCAGGGACGGTTCTGGAAGCACCGTATATTTT.

This clonotype was seen a handful of times. V gene TRBV4-1 combines with J gene TRBJ2-2; D ambiguous. V was cut by 0 bases and J by 13 bases, with 9 bases left in between. The CDR3 length is 12 residues. Germline CDR1 MGHRA, CDR2 YSYEKL. CDR3 nucleotides: TGCGCCAGCAGCCAAGATAGCTTCCGGCTGTTTTTT. It is translated as CASSQDSFRLFF.

This clonotype has only a few counts. DNA for the CDR3: TGTGCCAGCAGCCCGCCGCGGGGGAAGGAGACCCAGTACTTC. Translation gives CASSPPRGKETQYF. The chain recombines TRBV7-9 with TRBJ2-5; TRBD2 matches at 7 bases. J gave up 5 bases and V 5 bases, and 8 bases lay outside the gene matches. Germline CDR1 and CDR2: SEHNR and FQNEAQ (reference sequence). There are 14 residues in the CDR3.

This clonotype was detected many times. The rearrangement uses TRBV7-9 and TRBJ2-3; the D is unclear. This CDR3 comprises 12 residues. The V end lost 6 bases, the J end lost 4 bases, and 8 bases lay between the germline ends. Germline V gives CDR1 SEHNR, CDR2 FQNEAQ (reference sequence). The CDR3 region is CASSTYSDTQYF. In nucleotides, the CDR3 is TGTGCCAGCAGTACCTATTCAGATACGCAGTATTTT.

This chain joins TRBV19 and TRBJ1-1; no clear D gene. Germline V gives CDR1 LNHDA, CDR2 SQIVND (reference sequence). Trimming shortened V by 11 bases and J by 4 bases, and 20 bases separated the two germline ends. The CDR3 length is 14 residues. The DNA for the CDR3 is TGTGCCGCGGCGGAGACGGACTATGCCACTGAAGCTTTCTTT. Encoded protein: CAAAETDYATEAFF.

The sample holds many counts of this clonotype. The chain recombines TRBV24-1 with TRBJ2-1; maybe TRBD1 (5 bases). The V end lost 6 bases, the J end lost 8 bases, and 13 bases lay between the germline ends. The CDR3 consists of 13 residues. Germline V lookup: CDR1 KGHDR, CDR2 SFDVKD. The CDR3 DNA sequence: TGTGCCACCAGTTGGCAGGGCGGCGATGAGCAGTTCTTC. Amino acid sequence: CATSWQGGDEQFF.

This clonotype was seen a handful of times. J is TRBJ1-5 and V is TRBV21-1; TRBD1 is the table's D call, not checked against the DNA. TRBV21-1 counts as a pseudogene. The CDR3 contains 15 residues. The CDR3 sequence: CASSKVRQPNQPQHF. The CDR3 DNA reads as TGTGCCAGCAGCAAAGTCCGACAGCCAAATCAGCCCCAGCATTTT.

The chain carries TRBV10-2 and TRBJ2-5; 8 bases agree with TRBD2. The CDR3 is made up of 15 amino acids. V lost 6 bases, J lost 6 bases, and 12 bases stayed unmatched. Germline V CDR1 and CDR2: WSHSY, SAAADI. The CDR3 loop is CASSRDGGAVKTQYF. CDR3 DNA sequence: TGCGCCAGCAGCAGGGACGGGGGGGCGGTGAAGACCCAGTACTTC.

The genes are TRBV9 and TRBJ2-5, with a weak D call TRBD1 (5 bases). Germline CDR1 SGDLS, CDR2 YYNGEE. Trimming pared 3 bases from V and 2 bases from J, leaving 11 bases between. CDR3 length equals 14 residues. CDR3 in DNA: TGTGCCAGCAGCGACGGACAAAATCAAGAGACCCAGTACTTC. Amino acid sequence: CASSDGQNQETQYF.

This clonotype has a handful of counts. The chain couples TRBV11-2 to TRBJ2-5, with D uncertain. Germline V gene sequence: CDR1 SGHAT, CDR2 FQNNGV. The CDR3 has 14 residues. V lost 2 bases, J lost 2 bases, and 9 bases lay in between. The CDR3 protein is CASSLIQEQETQYF. The CDR3 bases are TGTGCCAGCAGCTTAATACAAGAACAAGAGACCCAGTACTTC.

This sequence joins TRBV19 and TRBJ1-1, with TRBD1 matching 11 bases. The junction had 7 bases not matched to a gene; V was cut back by 7 bases and J by 3 bases. The CDR3 is 15 residues long. CDR1 and CDR2 (germline): LNHDA, SQIVND (reference sequence). The CDR3 region is CASNLLGQGDTEAFF. The CDR3 region has the DNA TGTGCCAGTAACCTCCTGGGACAGGGGGACACTGAAGCTTTCTTT. Variable domain in full (rest from reference TRBV19 and TRBJ1-1): DGGITQSPKYLFRKEGQNVTLSCEQNLNHDAMYWYRQDPGQGLRLIYYSQIVNDFQKGDIAEGYSVSREKKESFPLTVTSAQKNPTAFYLCASNLLGQGDTEAFFGQGTRLTVV.

The chain couples TRBV28 to TRBJ1-6; 7 bases fit TRBD1. The J segment lost 8 bases and the V segment lost 4 bases, leaving 11 bases of the junction unmatched. Per germline, CDR1 MDHEN and CDR2 SYDVKM. CDR3 length equals 16 residues. Here the CDR3 DNA reads TGTGCCAGCAGTTCCTCGGACAGGCCGAGTGATTCACCCCTCCACTTT. Translating it yields CASSSSDRPSDSPLHF.

In DNA form, the CDR3 reads TGTGCCAGTAGTACCCCCGGGACCTTTAGCACAGATACGCAGTATTTT. Protein sequence: CASSTPGTFSTDTQYF. This chain links TRBV19 with TRBJ2-3; the D call may be TRBD1 or TRBD2 (5 bases each). Germline lookup yields CDR1 LNHDA and CDR2 SQIVND (reference sequence). The V and J ends lost 4 bases and 0 bases respectively, with 14 bases between them. The CDR3 runs to 16 residues.

This clonotype was seen at least ten times. The genes are TRBV9 and TRBJ2-7; the D is unclear. CDR3 length equals 13 residues. Per the germline V gene, CDR1 is SGDLS and CDR2 is YYNGEE. V lost 3 bases and J 4 bases, leaving 11 bases between the germline ends. CDR3 DNA: TGTGCCAGCAGCGAGGCCCCCGGGTACGAGCAGTACTTC. It codes for CASSEAPGYEQYF.

The J gene is TRBJ2-3, the V gene TRBV3-1, with D maybe TRBD2 (5 bases). The CDR3 extends over 16 amino acids. Germline loops: CDR1 LGHDT, CDR2 YNNKEL (reference sequence). V was cut by 1 base and J by 5 bases, with 16 bases left in between. The CDR3 reads CASSQAAGLSGDTQYF. The CDR3 nucleotides are TGTGCCAGCAGCCAAGCGGCAGGACTCTCCGGAGATACGCAGTATTTT.

This clonotype was seen only once. The chain combines TRBV5-1 with TRBJ2-7; D unclear. The CDR3 is 13 residues long. The germline V and J ends were trimmed by 0 bases and 4 bases, with 8 bases remaining between them. Looked up from germline, CDR1 is SGHRS and CDR2 is YFSETQ. This chain's CDR3 is CASSLDNIYEQYF. The CDR3 nucleotides are TGCGCCAGCAGCTTGGATAATATTTACGAGCAGTACTTC.

Regarding this clonotype: An end of the junction differs from the germline gene, which may be a read error. The CDR3 reads CATRGQTGELLF. The DNA of the CDR3 is TGTGCCACGAGAGGTCAAACCGGGGAGCTGCTTTTT. The rearrangement links TRBV7-9 to TRBJ2-2; maybe TRBD2 (5 bases). The CDR3 covers 12 residues. Germline CDR1 is SEHNR and CDR2 is FQNEAQ (reference sequence).

This clonotype has only a few counts. V is TRBV7-4 and J is TRBJ2-5; no clear D gene. Trimming removed 1 base at V and 5 bases at J, with 8 bases between. The CDR3 has 13 residues. Germline CDR1 SGHVT, CDR2 SQSDAQ. CDR3 sequence reads: CASSLGHFETQYF. The CDR3 nucleotides are TGTGCCAGCAGCTTAGGCCACTTCGAGACCCAGTACTTC.

The sample holds a few counts of this clonotype. The chain uses TRBV20-1 and TRBJ2-2; weak D call: TRBD2 (7 bases). The CDR3 sequence is 15 residues long. Germline loops: CDR1 DFQATT, CDR2 SNEGSKA (reference sequence). V was clipped by 2 bases and J by 4 bases, with 14 bases between them. The CDR3 is CSARSGGAGTGELFF. For the CDR3, the DNA is TGCAGTGCTAGATCTGGGGGGGCTGGCACCGGGGAGCTGTTTTTT.

The chain couples TRBV20-1 to TRBJ2-3, with TRBD2 matching 8 bases. The V gene end was trimmed by 0 bases and the J gene end by 2 bases; junction bases not matched to a gene: 7. CDR3 length equals 16 residues. Germline assignment: CDR1 DFQATT and CDR2 SNEGSKA (reference sequence). CDR3 residues: CSARDLRTSFTDTQYF. In nucleotides, the CDR3 is TGCAGTGCTAGAGATCTCAGGACTAGCTTCACAGATACGCAGTATTTT.

The chain employs TRBV6-1 and TRBJ1-3; no clear D gene. The CDR3 spans 15 residues. V dropped 0 bases and J dropped 0 bases, with 6 bases sitting between them. Germline loops: CDR1 MNHNS, CDR2 SASEGT. For the CDR3, the DNA is TGTGCCAGCAGTGAAGCCCCAGGCTCTGGAAACACCATATATTTT. This sequence encodes CASSEAPGSGNTIYF.

This clonotype was counted only a few times. The chain combines TRBV7-6 with TRBJ2-7; perhaps TRBD1 as D (5 bases). CDR1 and CDR2 (germline): SGHVS, FNYEAQ. This CDR3 contains 14 residues. The V end lost 5 bases, the J end lost 2 bases, and 13 bases lay between the germline ends. The DNA of the CDR3 is TGTGCCAGCAGCCAGCTAGACAGAGCCTACGAGCAGTACTTC. Residues: CASSQLDRAYEQYF.

This clonotype was picked up a small number of times. The V and J genes are TRBV12-3 or TRBV12-4 and TRBJ2-2; TRBD2 might be the D (5 bases). There are 15 residues in the CDR3. V lost 0 bases and J 3 bases, leaving 8 bases between the germline ends. CDR3 coding DNA: TGTGCCAGCAGTTTAGCGGGAGAGTACACCGGGGAGCTGTTTTTT. Translated: CASSLAGEYTGELFF.

This chain links TRBV5-6 with TRBJ2-5, with TRBD1 matching 7 bases. V trimming: 2 bases; J trimming: 5 bases; junction bases outside the gene matches: 3. The length of the CDR3 is 13 residues. Germline V gene data show CDR1 as SGHDT and CDR2 as YYEEEE. CDR3 residues: CASSLEGAETQYF. CDR3 bases: TGTGCCAGCAGCTTAGAGGGGGCGGAGACCCAGTACTTC.